This T cell receptor beta chain was sequenced in a study of shared clonotypes between healthy human individuals. Study details: Per donor, CD8 memory used one plate, CD8 naive used two, CD4 memory used three and CD4 naive used three. General study findings and limits: In several donors, about 5% of naive CD4 clonotypes appeared in common.

The input for sorted-subset replicate PCRs was approximately 210 ng DNA, around 27,000 T cell genomes. Data came from immunoSEQ multiplex PCR; TCRdb stores just in-frame clones and leaves some out. The sample holds a few hundred thousand clones, about 74% seen once. Notes on this clone: Its target is unknown.

In germline, CDR1 is MDHEN, CDR2 SYDVKM. The V gene lost 7 bases and the J gene lost 3 bases, with 14 bases spanning the gap. The CDR3 is made up of 14 amino acids. V usage is TRBV28 and J usage is TRBJ2-3; D call uncertain. What was sequenced was memory CD4+ T cells sorted from blood. Subset denoted: CD45RA-negative fraction. The origin of this receptor is a man aged 25 to 45 in good health. Here the CDR3 DNA reads TGTGCCAGCACCCGTCAGCAGACTACAGATACGCAGTATTTT. It yields the protein CASTRQQTTDTQYF.